This note documents a single TCR beta chain sequence. What it binds is unknown. V gave up 4 bases and J gave up 7 bases, with 20 bases separating them. The CDR3 has 15 amino acids. Germline lookup yields CDR1 DFQATT and CDR2 SNEGSKA (reference sequence). This sample was taken from a study of T-cell memory formation after mild COVID-19. TCR alpha and TCR beta cDNA libraries carrying sample barcodes and UMIs were produced by 5'RACE using constant-segment primers. TCRdb ran MiXCR on the 5' RACE reads and lists one entry per CDR3 protein. This table holds about 130,000 distinct CDR3 sequences, around 15% found once. Regarding the study as a whole: Second-wave clones reaching peak frequency on day 37 lacked confirmed SARS-CoV-2 specificity. Memory cells collected pre-infection included some clones that later responded, suggesting cross-reactive memory joined.

Sequencing was carried out using PBMCs or a T cell subset sorted from them (not recorded which). The TCR was taken from a man between 18 and 29 years old who had mild COVID-19 (a few samples of this study predate the infection). Cell type and time point are not known. The gene calls are TRBV20-1 and TRBJ2-1; possibly TRBD1 for D (5 bases). For the CDR3, the DNA is TGCAGTGCTATAAAATCACTGGGGCTCGGGAATGAGCAGTTCTTC. Translation: CSAIKSLGLGNEQFF.